The 15 T cell receptor beta chains in this list originate from one sample, sequenced in a study of CD8 T cells in ankylosing spondylitis. Study results and limitations: Fewer than 10 highly homologous variants formed a TCR beta motif that appeared characteristic of ankylosing spondylitis blood.

These TCRs are of unknown antigen specificity. TCRdb itself ran the 5' RACE reads through MiXCR, one entry per CDR3 protein. This repertoire shows around 770,000 distinct CDR3 sequences, roughly 10% found once; its top ten account for 0.51%. The specimen was blood, either unsorted or a sorted T cell fraction (not recorded which). Receptors were obtained from a male donor with ankylosing spondylitis.

The chain has TRBV5-1 and TRBJ2-2; 9 positions match TRBD1. CDR3 length equals 14 residues. V gave up 6 bases and J gave up 4 bases; unmatched junction bases: 4. CDR1 and CDR2 from the germline V gene are SGHRS and YFSETQ. CDR3 residues: CASTGQGPTGELFF. CDR3 nucleotide sequence: TGCGCCAGCACGGGACAGGGCCCCACCGGGGAGCTGTTTTTT. Filled out from reference TRBV5-1 and TRBJ2-2, the complete variable domain reads KAGVTQTPRYLIKTRGQQVTLSCSPISGHRSVSWYQQTPGQGLQFLFEYFSETQRNKGNFPGRFSGRQFSNSRSEMNVSTLELGDSALYLCASTGQGPTGELFFGEGSRLTVL.

In this sample, this clonotype turned up a few times. The V call is TRBV20-1, the J call TRBJ2-7; the match to TRBD1 covers 7 bases. There are 15 residues in the CDR3. Trimming cost V 0 bases and J 4 bases; bases outside gene matches: 9. Per germline, CDR1 DFQATT and CDR2 SNEGSKA (reference sequence). CDR3 in DNA: TGCAGTGCTAGAGACTTACAGGGGTCATCGTACGAGCAGTACTTC. It translates to CSARDLQGSSYEQYF.

This rearrangement joins TRBV2 to TRBJ2-4; 12 bases match TRBD2. V was clipped by 6 bases and J by 12 bases; unmatched bases: 12. The germline V gene has CDR1 SNHLY and CDR2 FYNNEI. The CDR3 has 15 amino acids. The chain's CDR3 is CASSQRLAGAIAQYF. The DNA for the CDR3 is TGTGCCAGCAGCCAACGACTAGCGGGGGCCATTGCTCAGTACTTC.

This clonotype was counted only a few times. This chain links TRBV4-2 with TRBJ2-2, with unresolved D. The V gene's germline CDR1 is LGHNA and CDR2 YNFKEQ. Trimming removed 1 base from V and 4 bases from J, with 10 bases in between. The CDR3 extends over 15 amino acids. CDR3 sequence (DNA): TGTGCCAGCAGCCAAGGGCCTACGGGCACCGGGGAGCTGTTTTTT. It is translated as CASSQGPTGTGELFF.

V usage is TRBV20-1 and J usage is TRBJ2-7, with 8 bases identical to TRBD1. CDR1 and CDR2 (germline): DFQATT, SNEGSKA (reference sequence). The CDR3 spans 14 residues. The V segment lost 4 bases and the J segment 2 bases; nucleotides outside the gene matches: 7. The CDR3 region is CSATSDRDAYEQYF. CDR3 DNA: TGCAGTGCTACCTCGGACAGGGATGCCTACGAGCAGTACTTC.

The table lists this clonotype with a few counts. The chain links TRBV13 to TRBJ2-2, with D tentatively TRBD1 (6 bases). Germline V gene lookup returns CDR1 PRHDT and CDR2 FYEKMQ (reference sequence). V gave up 5 bases and J gave up 4 bases, with 14 bases separating them. The CDR3 runs 15 residues. CDR3 coding DNA: TGTGCCAGCAGCCGGCGGACAGTTCGCACCGGGGAGCTGTTTTTT. Protein product: CASSRRTVRTGELFF.

DNA for the CDR3: TGTGCCAGCAGCTCCCACAGGGGTCAGGCCTACGAGCAGTACTTC. Translation gives CASSSHRGQAYEQYF. The chain couples TRBV7-8 to TRBJ2-7, with 7 bases aligning to TRBD1. Unmatched junction bases numbered 8, after V lost 4 bases and J lost 2 bases. Germline CDR1 and CDR2: SGHVS and FQNEAQ. There are 15 residues in the CDR3.

V gene TRBV4-2 combines with J gene TRBJ2-2, with 8 nucleotides matching TRBD2. After removal of 2 bases from V and 3 bases from J, the junction contained 8 bases not matched to a gene. The CDR3 has 17 amino acids. Looked up from germline, CDR1 is LGHNA and CDR2 is YNFKEQ. The CDR3 DNA reads TGTGCCAGCAGCCAACGCCGACTAGCGTTTGACACCGGGGAGCTGTTTTTT. Protein sequence: CASSQRRLAFDTGELFF.

The chain links TRBV6-2 or TRBV6-3 to TRBJ1-5; no clear D gene. Germline CDR1 reads MNHEY; CDR2 reads SVGEGT. Trimming shortened V by 2 bases and J by 1 base, and 12 bases separated the two germline ends. CDR3 length: 16 residues. DNA for the CDR3: TGTGCCAGCAGTTACGTTAGGGTCCCAAGCAATCAGCCCCAGCATTTT. This encodes CASSYVRVPSNQPQHF.

This clonotype was picked up a small number of times. CDR3 residues: CASGGANYNEQFF. The CDR3 DNA is TGCGCCAGCGGGGGAGCTAACTACAATGAGCAGTTCTTC. The chain joins TRBV5-1 to TRBJ2-1; possibly TRBD1 or TRBD2 for D (5 bases each). Germline V gene sequence: CDR1 SGHRS, CDR2 YFSETQ. The CDR3 extends over 13 amino acids. V lost 7 bases to trimming and J lost 3 bases, with 11 bases between them.

The CDR3 DNA reads TGCAGTGCTAGGGGACAGGGGTTGCAGACCCAGTACTTC. As protein: CSARGQGLQTQYF. V usage is TRBV20-1 and J usage is TRBJ2-5, with 10 bases fitting TRBD1. The trim removed 3 bases at V and 6 bases at J, leaving 4 bases unmatched. Germline assignment: CDR1 DFQATT and CDR2 SNEGSKA (reference sequence). The CDR3 has 13 residues.

CDR3 amino acids: CSVGLVAGGPYEQYF. The CDR3 bases are TGCAGCGTTGGTCTCGTAGCAGGGGGACCCTACGAGCAGTACTTC. The gene calls are TRBV29-1 and TRBJ2-7, with 7 bases aligning to TRBD1. Trimming removed 4 bases from V and 2 bases from J; junction bases left unmatched: 11. The CDR3 totals 15 residues. Looked up from germline, CDR1 is SQVTM and CDR2 is ANQGSEA.

This clonotype was observed a few times. This rearrangement joins TRBV5-1 to TRBJ2-7; possibly TRBD1 for D (6 bases). The CDR3 totals 15 residues. From germline, CDR1 is SGHRS and CDR2 YFSETQ. V lost 0 bases to trimming and J lost 6 bases, with 16 bases between them. The CDR3: CASSLVPQGSGEQYF. The DNA for the CDR3 is TGCGCCAGCAGCTTGGTCCCACAGGGCAGTGGCGAGCAGTACTTC.

This clonotype was seen more than once but under ten times. The chain has TRBV20-1 and TRBJ2-2; the D is unclear. The germline V and J ends were trimmed by 2 bases and 7 bases, with 11 bases remaining between them. The CDR3 spans 13 residues. In germline, CDR1 is DFQATT, CDR2 SNEGSKA (reference sequence). The CDR3 nucleotides read TGCAGTGCTAGACAACTTCAACTCGGGGAGCTGTTTTTT. As protein: CSARQLQLGELFF.

This clonotype was counted a few times. The chain joins TRBV4-2 to TRBJ1-1, with D maybe TRBD1 (5 bases). The CDR3 has 14 residues. The germline V gene has CDR1 LGHNA and CDR2 YNFKEQ. The V end lost 3 bases, the J end lost 3 bases, and 11 bases lay between the germline ends. The DNA of the CDR3 is TGTGCCAGCAGCCACCCAGGGAGGGACACTGAAGCTTTCTTT. Translated: CASSHPGRDTEAFF.